This record covers a single T cell receptor (beta chain). What it binds is unknown. The PCR used 60 Vbeta and 13 Jbeta primers. Profiled with immunoSEQ multiplex PCR; TCRdb holds only in-frame clones, not every one. The sample carries 55,000 to 65,000 clones, 80% to 90% recorded once. This sample is part of a study of cytomegalovirus exposure and HLA in healthy donors. General study points: Listed as cytomegalovirus-associated were 150 to 200 TCR beta chains.

V trimming: 1 base; J trimming: 2 bases; junction bases outside the gene matches: 8. The CDR3 loop spans 17 amino acids. Per germline, CDR1 SGHNT and CDR2 YYREEE (reference sequence). The rearrangement joins TRBV5-4 to TRBJ2-3, with 9 nucleotides matching TRBD2. This TCR derives from a man in his thirties or forties in good health and CMV-seropositive. Sequenced: PBMCs. The CDR3 loop is CASSLKLVAGATDTQYF. CDR3 coding DNA: TGTGCCAGCAGCTTGAAATTGGTAGCGGGAGCCACAGATACGCAGTATTTT. The full variable domain, with the rest looked up from reference TRBV5-4 and TRBJ2-3, is ETGVTQSPTHLIKTRGQQVTLRCSSQSGHNTVSWYQQALGQGPQFIFQYYREEENGRGNFPPRFSGLQFPNYSSELNVNALELDDSALYLCASSLKLVAGATDTQYFGPGTRLTVL.